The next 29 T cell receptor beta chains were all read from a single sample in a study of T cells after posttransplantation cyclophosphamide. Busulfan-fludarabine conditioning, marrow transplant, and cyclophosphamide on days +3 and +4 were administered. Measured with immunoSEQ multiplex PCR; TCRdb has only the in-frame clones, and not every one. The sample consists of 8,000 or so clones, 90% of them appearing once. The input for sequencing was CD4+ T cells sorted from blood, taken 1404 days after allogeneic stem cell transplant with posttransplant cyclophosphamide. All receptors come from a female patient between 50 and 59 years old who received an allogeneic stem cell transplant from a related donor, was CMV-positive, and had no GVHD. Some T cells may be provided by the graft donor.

In DNA form, the CDR3 reads TGTGCCAGCAGCTCATACAGGGGCCGGAGCTATGGCTACACCTTC. Protein: CASSSYRGRSYGYTF. The genes are TRBV5-8 and TRBJ1-2, with 7 bases aligning to TRBD1. V shed 3 bases, J shed 4 bases, and the junction held 9 bases outside the gene matches. The CDR3 is 15 residues long. Germline loops: CDR1 SGHTS, CDR2 YDEGEE.

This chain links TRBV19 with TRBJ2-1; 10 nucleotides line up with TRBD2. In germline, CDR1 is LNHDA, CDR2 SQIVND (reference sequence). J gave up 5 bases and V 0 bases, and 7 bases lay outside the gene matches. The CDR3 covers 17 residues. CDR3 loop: CASSIEGTSGIDNEQFF. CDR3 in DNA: TGTGCCAGTAGTATAGAAGGCACTAGCGGGATAGACAATGAGCAGTTCTTC.

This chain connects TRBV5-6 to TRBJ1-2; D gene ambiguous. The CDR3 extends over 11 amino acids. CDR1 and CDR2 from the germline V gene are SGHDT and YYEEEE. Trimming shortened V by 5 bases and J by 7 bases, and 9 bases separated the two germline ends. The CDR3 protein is CASSNSGGYTF. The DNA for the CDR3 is TGTGCCAGCAGTAATTCAGGTGGCTACACCTTC.

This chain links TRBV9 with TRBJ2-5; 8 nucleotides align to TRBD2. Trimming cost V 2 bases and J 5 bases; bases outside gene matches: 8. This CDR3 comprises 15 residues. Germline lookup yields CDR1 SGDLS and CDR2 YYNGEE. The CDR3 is CASSVATSVMETQYF. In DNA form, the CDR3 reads TGTGCCAGCAGCGTTGCGACTAGCGTGATGGAGACCCAGTACTTC.

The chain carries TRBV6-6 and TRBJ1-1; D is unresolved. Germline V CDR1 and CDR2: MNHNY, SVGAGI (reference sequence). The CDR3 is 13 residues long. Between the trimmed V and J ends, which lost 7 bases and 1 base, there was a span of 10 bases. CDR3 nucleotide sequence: TGTGCCAGCACTCTAATCCGGAACACTGAAGCTTTCTTT. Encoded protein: CASTLIRNTEAFF.

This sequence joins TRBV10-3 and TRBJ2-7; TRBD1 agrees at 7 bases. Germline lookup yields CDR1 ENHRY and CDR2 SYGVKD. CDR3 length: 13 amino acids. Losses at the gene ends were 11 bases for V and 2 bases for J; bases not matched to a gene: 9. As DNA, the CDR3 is TGTGCCGGCGCAGGGGGAATTACCTACGAGCAGTACTTC. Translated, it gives CAGAGGITYEQYF.

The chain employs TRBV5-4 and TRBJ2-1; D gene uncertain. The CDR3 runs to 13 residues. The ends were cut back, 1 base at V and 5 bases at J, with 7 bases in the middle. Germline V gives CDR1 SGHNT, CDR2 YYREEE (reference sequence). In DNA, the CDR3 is TGTGCCAGCAGCTTGAATACTAACAATGAGCAGTTCTTC. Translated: CASSLNTNNEQFF.

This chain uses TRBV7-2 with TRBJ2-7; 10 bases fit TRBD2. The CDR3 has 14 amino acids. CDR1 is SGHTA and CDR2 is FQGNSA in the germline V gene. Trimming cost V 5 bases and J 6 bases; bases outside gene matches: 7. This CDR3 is CASSQGLAETEQYF. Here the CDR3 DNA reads TGTGCCAGCAGCCAAGGACTAGCGGAAACCGAGCAGTACTTC.

Here the CDR3 DNA reads TGTGCCAGCTCACCTTTGCCTCCGACAGGGGAGTACGAGCAGTACTTC. It translates to CASSPLPPTGEYEQYF. This sequence joins TRBV18 and TRBJ2-7, with 8 nucleotides matching TRBD1. V shed 3 bases and J 4 bases; nucleotides not matched to a gene: 11. Germline loops: CDR1 KGHSH, CDR2 LQKENI. The CDR3 is 16 amino acids.

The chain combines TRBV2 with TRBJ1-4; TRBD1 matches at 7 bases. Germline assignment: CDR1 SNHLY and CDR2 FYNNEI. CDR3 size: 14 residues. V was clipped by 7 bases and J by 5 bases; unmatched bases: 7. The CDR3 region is CASTPTGRNEKLFF. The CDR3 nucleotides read TGTGCCAGCACTCCGACAGGGAGGAATGAAAAACTGTTTTTT.

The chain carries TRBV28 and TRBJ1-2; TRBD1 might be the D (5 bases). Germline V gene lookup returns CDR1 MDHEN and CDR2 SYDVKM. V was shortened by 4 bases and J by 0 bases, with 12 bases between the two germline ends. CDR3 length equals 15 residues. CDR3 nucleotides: TGTGCCAGCAGTTCCTCCGGGGGAGCTAACTATGGCTACACCTTC. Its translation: CASSSSGGANYGYTF.

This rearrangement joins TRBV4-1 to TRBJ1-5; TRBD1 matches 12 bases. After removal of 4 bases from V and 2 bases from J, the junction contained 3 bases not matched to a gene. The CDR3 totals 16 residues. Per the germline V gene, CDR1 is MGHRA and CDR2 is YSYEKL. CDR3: CASSPGQGAGNQPQHF. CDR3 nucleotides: TGCGCCAGCAGCCCGGGACAGGGGGCAGGCAATCAGCCCCAGCATTTT.

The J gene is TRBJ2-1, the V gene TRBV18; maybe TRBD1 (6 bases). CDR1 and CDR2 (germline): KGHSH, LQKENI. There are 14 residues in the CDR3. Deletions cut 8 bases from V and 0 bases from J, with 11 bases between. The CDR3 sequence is CASRGQSSYNEQFF. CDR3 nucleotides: TGTGCCAGCCGCGGACAGAGCTCCTACAATGAGCAGTTCTTC.

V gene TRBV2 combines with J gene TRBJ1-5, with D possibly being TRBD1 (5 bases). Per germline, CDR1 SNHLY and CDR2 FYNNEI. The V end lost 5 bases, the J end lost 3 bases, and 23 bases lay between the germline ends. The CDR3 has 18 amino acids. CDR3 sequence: CASSLGLRIGGNNQPQHF. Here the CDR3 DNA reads TGTGCCAGCAGTTTAGGCCTCAGGATTGGGGGGAACAATCAGCCCCAGCATTTT.

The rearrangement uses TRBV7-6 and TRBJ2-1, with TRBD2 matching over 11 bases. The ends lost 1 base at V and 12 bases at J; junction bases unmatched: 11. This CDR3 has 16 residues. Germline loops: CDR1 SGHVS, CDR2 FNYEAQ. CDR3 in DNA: TGTGCCAGCAGCTTAGGGTCCGGGACTAGCGGCCTTGTGCAGTTCTTC. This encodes CASSLGSGTSGLVQFF.

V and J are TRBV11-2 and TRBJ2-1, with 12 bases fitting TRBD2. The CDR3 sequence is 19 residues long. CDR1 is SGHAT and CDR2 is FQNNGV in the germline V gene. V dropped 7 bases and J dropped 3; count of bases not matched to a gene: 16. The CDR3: CASILFVRGLAGLYNEQFF. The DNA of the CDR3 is TGTGCCAGCATCCTATTCGTCAGGGGACTAGCGGGTCTCTACAATGAGCAGTTCTTC.

CDR3 in amino acids: CASSSAPQGYTF. The CDR3 DNA follows: TGCGCCAGCAGTTCTGCCCCGCAGGGCTACACCTTC. The chain has TRBV10-2 and TRBJ1-2; no reliable D call. Germline lookup yields CDR1 WSHSY and CDR2 SAAADI. The CDR3 has 12 residues. V was cut by 5 bases and J by 8 bases, with 12 bases left in between.

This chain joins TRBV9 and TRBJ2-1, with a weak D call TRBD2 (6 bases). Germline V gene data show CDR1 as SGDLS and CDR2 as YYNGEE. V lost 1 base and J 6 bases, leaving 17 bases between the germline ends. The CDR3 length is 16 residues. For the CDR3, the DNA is TGTGCCAGCAGCGTATTGCCCGGCGGGGCCCTCAATGAGCAGTTCTTC. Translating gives CASSVLPGGALNEQFF.

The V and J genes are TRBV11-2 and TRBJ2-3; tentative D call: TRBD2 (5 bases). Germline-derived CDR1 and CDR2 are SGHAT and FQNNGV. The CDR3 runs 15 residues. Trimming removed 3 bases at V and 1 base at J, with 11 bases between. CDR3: CASSLGSLGTDTQYF. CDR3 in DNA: TGTGCCAGCAGCTTGGGGAGCCTAGGCACAGATACGCAGTATTTT. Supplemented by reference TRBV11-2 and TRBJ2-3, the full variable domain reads EAGVAQSPRYKIIEKRQSVAFWCNPISGHATLYWYQQILGQGPKLLIQFQNNGVVDDSQLPKDRFSAERLKGVDSTLKIQPAKLEDSAVYLCASSLGSLGTDTQYFGPGTRLTVL.

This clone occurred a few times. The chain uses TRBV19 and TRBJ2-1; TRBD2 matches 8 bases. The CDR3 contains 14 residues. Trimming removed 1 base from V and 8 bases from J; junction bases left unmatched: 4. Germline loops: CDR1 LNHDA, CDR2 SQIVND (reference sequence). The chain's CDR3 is CASSIAGGPYEQFF. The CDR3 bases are TGTGCCAGTAGTATAGCGGGAGGGCCCTATGAGCAGTTCTTC.

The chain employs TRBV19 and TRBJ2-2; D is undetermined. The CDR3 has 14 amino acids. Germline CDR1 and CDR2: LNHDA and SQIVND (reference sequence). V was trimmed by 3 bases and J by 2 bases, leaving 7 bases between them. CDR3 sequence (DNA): TGTGCCAGTAGTATTAGAGCAAACACCGGGGAGCTGTTTTTT. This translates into CASSIRANTGELFF. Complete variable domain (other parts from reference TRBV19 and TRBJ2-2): DGGITQSPKYLFRKEGQNVTLSCEQNLNHDAMYWYRQDPGQGLRLIYYSQIVNDFQKGDIAEGYSVSREKKESFPLTVTSAQKNPTAFYLCASSIRANTGELFFGEGSRLTVL.

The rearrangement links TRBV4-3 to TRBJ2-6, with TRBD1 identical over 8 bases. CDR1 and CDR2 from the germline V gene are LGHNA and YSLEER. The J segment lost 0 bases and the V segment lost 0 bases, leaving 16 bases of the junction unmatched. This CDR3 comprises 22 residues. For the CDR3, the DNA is TGCGCCAGCAGCCAAGATGCCATACGCTCGGGACAGGCTCTCTCTGGGGCCAACGTCCTGACTTTC. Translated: CASSQDAIRSGQALSGANVLTF.

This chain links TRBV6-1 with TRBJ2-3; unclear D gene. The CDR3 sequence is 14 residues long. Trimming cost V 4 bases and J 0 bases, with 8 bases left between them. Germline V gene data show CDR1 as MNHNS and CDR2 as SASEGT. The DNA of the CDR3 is TGTGCCAGCAGTGGACTCCATAGCACAGATACGCAGTATTTT. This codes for CASSGLHSTDTQYF.

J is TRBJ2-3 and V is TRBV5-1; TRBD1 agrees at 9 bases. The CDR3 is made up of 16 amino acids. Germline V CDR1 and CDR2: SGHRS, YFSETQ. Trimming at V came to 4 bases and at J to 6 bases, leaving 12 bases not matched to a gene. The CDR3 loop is CASSPLGTGLVDTQYF. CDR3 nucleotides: TGCGCCAGCAGCCCCCTGGGGACAGGGTTGGTGGATACGCAGTATTTT. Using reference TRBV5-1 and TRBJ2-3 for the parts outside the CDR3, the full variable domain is KAGVTQTPRYLIKTRGQQVTLSCSPISGHRSVSWYQQTPGQGLQFLFEYFSETQRNKGNFPGRFSGRQFSNSRSEMNVSTLELGDSALYLCASSPLGTGLVDTQYFGPGTRLTVL.

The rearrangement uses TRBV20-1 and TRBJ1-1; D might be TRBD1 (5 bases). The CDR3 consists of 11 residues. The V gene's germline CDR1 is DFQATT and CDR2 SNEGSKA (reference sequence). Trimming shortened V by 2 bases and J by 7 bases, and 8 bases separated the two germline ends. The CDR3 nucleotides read TGCAGTGCTAGATTCCAGGGTGAAGCTTTCTTT. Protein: CSARFQGEAFF.

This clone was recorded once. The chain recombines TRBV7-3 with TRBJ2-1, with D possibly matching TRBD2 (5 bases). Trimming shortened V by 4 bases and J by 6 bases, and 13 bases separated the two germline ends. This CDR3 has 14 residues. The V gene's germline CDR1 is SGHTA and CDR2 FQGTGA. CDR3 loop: CASSSSGLSNEQFF. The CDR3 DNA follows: TGTGCCAGCAGCTCCTCCGGACTTTCCAATGAGCAGTTCTTC.

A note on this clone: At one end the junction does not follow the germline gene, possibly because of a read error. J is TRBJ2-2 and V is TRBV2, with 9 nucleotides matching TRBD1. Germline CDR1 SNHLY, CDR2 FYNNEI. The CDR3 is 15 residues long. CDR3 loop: CASSKTGGNIGELFF. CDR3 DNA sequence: TGTGCCAGCAGTAAAACAGGGGGCAACATCGGGGAGCTGTTTTTT.

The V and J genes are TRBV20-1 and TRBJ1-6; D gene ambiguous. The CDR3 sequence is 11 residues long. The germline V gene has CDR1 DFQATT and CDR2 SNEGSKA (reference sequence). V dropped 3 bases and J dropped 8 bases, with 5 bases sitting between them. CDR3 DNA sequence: TGCAGTGCTAGCGGGGATTCACCCCTCCACTTT. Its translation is CSASGDSPLHF.

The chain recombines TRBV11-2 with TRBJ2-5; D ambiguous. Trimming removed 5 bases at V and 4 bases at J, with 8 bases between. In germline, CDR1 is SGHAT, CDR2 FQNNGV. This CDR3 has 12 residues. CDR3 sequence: CASSLSGETQYF. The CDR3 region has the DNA TGTGCCAGCAGCCTAAGTGGAGAGACCCAGTACTTC.